The subject of this entry is one T cell receptor beta chain. Its antigen remains unidentified. Time point indicated: pre-sensitization, week 0. The treatment denotes: therapeutic diphenylcyclopropenone sensitization with weekly scalp DPC. TCRdb ran MiXCR on the RACE reads and lists one entry per CDR3 protein. The sample has approximately 38,000 distinct CDR3 sequences; about 10% are singletons. This sample was taken from a study of human T cells and chemical hapten exposure. On the study more broadly: Patients additionally received therapeutic doses of diphenylcyclopropenone on the scalp once a week, and this continued throughout the approximately 23-week study. Patch tests applied 0.01% DPC to the upper back and were scored after 6 days.

Notes on the study in general: Alopecia in the donors means their immune response may deviate from healthy people's. Sensitization with DPC brought no change to TCRs above 1 in 1000 in frequency.

This CDR3 is 11 amino acids long. Trimming left V 7 bases short and J 4 bases short, with 5 bases between. CDR1 and CDR2 (germline): SGHRS, YFSETQ. The specimen was whole blood, collected in connection with sensitization to the hapten diphenylcyclopropenone (DPC). This chain connects TRBV5-1 to TRBJ1-4; no reliable D call. The sequence derives from a young man with alopecia areata. Some clones in this sample may be carry-over from other donors' samples. CDR3 DNA: TGCGCCAGCCGATTTAATGAAAAACTGTTTTTT. As protein: CASRFNEKLFF.